A selection of T cell receptor beta chains follows, all from one sample in a study of Graves' ophthalmopathy and Graves' hyperthyroidism. TCRdb processed the multiplex PCR reads anew with MiXCR; each CDR3 protein has one entry. Seen here are about 400,000 distinct CDR3 sequences, 15% to 20% observed once, and the top ten hold 1.5% to 2%. Source material: peripheral blood. The receptors were gathered from a woman aged 18-29 years with Graves' ophthalmopathy. CDR3s include the opening cysteine and the closing phenylalanine or tryptophan. A D gene is named only where the DNA matches it firmly. Only some rows state a clone size, as once, few, many or a class for expanded clones.

cdr3_aa	cdr3_nt	clone_size	v_call	j_call	d_call
CASSYNEQYF	TGTGCCAGCAGTTATAACGAGCAGTACTTC	NA	TRBV12-3/TRBV12-4	TRBJ2-7	NA
CASRGLSLTAEAFF	TGTGCCAGCCGAGGACTCTCTTTAACTGCTGAAGCTTTCTTT	many	TRBV12-3/TRBV12-4	TRBJ1-1	NA
CASGPGTTNTEAFF	TGTGCTAGTGGTCCTGGGACAACGAACACTGAAGCTTTCTTT	many	TRBV12-5	TRBJ1-1	NA
CASSGQFQPQHF	TGTGCCAGTAGCGGGCAGTTCCAGCCCCAGCATTTT	many	TRBV19	TRBJ1-5	NA
CVSSPRQVRTDTQYF	TGTGTCAGCAGTCCAAGACAGGTTCGCACAGATACGCAGTATTTT	NA	TRBV28	TRBJ2-3	NA
CASRGPGRNYGYTF	TGTGCCAGCAGGGGACCGGGACGGAACTATGGCTACACCTTC	many	TRBV12-3/TRBV12-4	TRBJ1-2	NA
CASAERFQAFF	TGTGCCAGTGCGGAGAGGTTTCAAGCTTTCTTT	many	TRBV19	TRBJ1-1	NA
CASMARGESYF	TGTGCCAGCATGGCCCGGGGGGAGTCGTACTTC	NA	TRBV6-1	TRBJ2-7	TRBD2
CASSLDWLANKSEDQQYF	TGTGCCAGCAGCTTAGATTGGCTAGCGAACAAGTCGGAGGACCAGCAGTACTTC	many	TRBV11-2	TRBJ2-7	NA
CATTRTGFALEAFF	TGTGCCACCACTCGGACGGGGTTCGCGCTTGAAGCTTTCTTT	many	TRBV19	TRBJ1-1	NA
CASSSVGRRRYTF	TGTGCCAGCAGCTCCGTGGGCCGGCGACGCTACACCTTC	many	TRBV7-9	TRBJ1-2	NA
CASSEAGGRLYEQHF	TGTGCCAGCAGTGAAGCTGGCGGGAGGCTCTACGAGCAGCACTTC	NA	TRBV6-1	TRBJ2-7	TRBD2
CASSSTGGGQYF	TGTGCCAGCAGTTCCACAGGGGGCGGGCAGTACTTC	NA	TRBV6-5	TRBJ2-7	TRBD1
CSARERGETQYF	TGCAGTGCTAGAGAGAGGGGGGAGACCCAGTACTTC	many	TRBV20-1	TRBJ2-5	NA
CASSSNRGPSYEQYF	TGTGCCAGCAGCTCCAACAGGGGGCCCTCCTACGAGCAGTACTTC	many	TRBV6-2/TRBV6-3	TRBJ2-7	TRBD1
CASTQQGSGNTIYF	TGTGCCAGCACCCAACAGGGGTCGGGAAACACCATATATTTT	many	TRBV6-5	TRBJ1-3	TRBD1
CASKEPHQPQHF	TGTGCCAGCAAGGAACCGCATCAGCCCCAGCATTTT	many	TRBV6-2/TRBV6-3	TRBJ1-5	NA
CASSSVDRGIQYF	TGTGCCAGCAGTTCCGTCGACAGAGGCATTCAGTACTTC	once	TRBV12-3/TRBV12-4	TRBJ2-4	NA
CAWSSSGNIQYF	TGTGCCTGGAGTTCCAGCGGGAACATTCAGTACTTC	many	TRBV30	TRBJ2-4	NA
CASSLASVQYF	TGTGCCAGCAGTTTAGCTTCGGTGCAGTACTTC	NA	TRBV12-3/TRBV12-4	TRBJ2-7	NA
CASSEALTSGRYEQYF	TGTGCCAGCAGTGAAGCGTTGACTAGCGGGAGGTACGAGCAGTACTTC	NA	TRBV6-1	TRBJ2-7	TRBD2
CATGQSSYEQYF	TGTGCCACCGGGCAAAGCTCCTACGAGCAGTACTTC	many	TRBV19	TRBJ2-7	NA
CASSSTRERGIYEQYF	TGTGCCAGCAGTTCAACCAGGGAGCGGGGGATCTACGAGCAGTACTTC	many	TRBV27	TRBJ2-7	TRBD2
CASTEGHANTEAFF	TGTGCCAGCACCGAGGGGCACGCGAACACTGAAGCTTTCTTT	many	TRBV25-1	TRBJ1-1	NA
CASTGTRGGTGELFF	TGCGCCAGCACCGGGACTCGAGGAGGCACCGGGGAGCTGTTTTTT	many	TRBV5-1	TRBJ2-2	NA
CASSQMMGRRKIRANTGELFF	TGTGCCAGCAGCCAAATGATGGGACGCCGTAAAATTCGTGCGAACACCGGGGAGCTGTTTTTT	many	TRBV13	TRBJ2-2	NA
CSAENGASRREQYF	TGCAGTGCTGAAAACGGGGCATCCCGGCGCGAGCAGTACTTC	many	TRBV20-1	TRBJ2-7	NA
CASGPQMAEAFF	TGTGCTAGTGGTCCGCAGATGGCTGAAGCTTTCTTT	few	TRBV12-5	TRBJ1-1	NA
CASTPLGQGTQPQHF	TGTGCCAGCACCCCCCTCGGACAGGGCACTCAGCCCCAGCATTTT	many	TRBV27	TRBJ1-5	TRBD1
CATQARRGQPQHF	TGTGCCACCCAGGCCCGCAGAGGGCAGCCCCAGCATTTT	many	TRBV12-3/TRBV12-4	TRBJ1-5	NA
CASSYRVDRADGYTF	TGTGCCAGCAGTTACCGAGTGGACAGGGCAGACGGCTACACCTTC	many	TRBV6-5	TRBJ1-2	TRBD1
CASSLRSPYEQYF	TGTGCCAGCAGCCTGAGAAGCCCCTACGAGCAGTACTTC	many	TRBV28	TRBJ2-7	NA
CASKDRVNTEAFF	TGTGCCAGTAAAGACAGAGTGAACACTGAAGCTTTCTTT	many	TRBV19	TRBJ1-1	NA
CASSLVIGVTEAFF	TGTGCCAGCAGCTTAGTTATCGGGGTCACTGAAGCTTTCTTT	many	TRBV7-2	TRBJ1-1	NA
CSAALQQGARNTGELFF	TGCAGCGCCGCCCTCCAACAGGGGGCGCGGAACACCGGGGAGCTGTTTTTT	few	TRBV29-1	TRBJ2-2	TRBD1
CASSWTELYGYTF	TGTGCCAGCAGTTGGACAGAACTCTATGGCTACACCTTC	many	TRBV6-2/TRBV6-3	TRBJ1-2	NA
CASSFRDGYYGYTF	TGTGCCAGCAGTTTTCGTGACGGATACTATGGCTACACCTTC	many	TRBV28	TRBJ1-2	NA
CASSFRDSTEAFF	TGTGCCAGCAGTTTCCGGGACAGCACTGAAGCTTTCTTT	many	TRBV28	TRBJ1-1	TRBD1
CASRPYGLAHEAFF	TGTGCCAGCAGACCCTATGGTTTGGCCCATGAAGCTTTCTTT	once	TRBV28	TRBJ1-1	NA
CASSYTAGFDYGYTF	TGTGCCAGCAGTTACACCGCAGGCTTTGACTATGGCTACACCTTC	NA	TRBV6-2/TRBV6-3	TRBJ1-2	NA
CASGDSYEQYF	TGTGCCAGCGGGGACTCCTACGAGCAGTACTTC	many	TRBV6-2/TRBV6-3	TRBJ2-7	NA
CATSRAPDAYEQYF	TGTGCCACCAGCAGAGCCCCGGATGCCTACGAGCAGTACTTC	many	TRBV15	TRBJ2-7	NA
CASPDRGYEQYF	TGTGCCAGCCCCGACAGGGGCTACGAGCAGTACTTC	many	TRBV28	TRBJ2-7	TRBD1
CASSPTGQLYEQYF	TGTGCCAGCAGTCCCACGGGACAGCTGTACGAGCAGTACTTC	many	TRBV12-3/TRBV12-4	TRBJ2-7	TRBD1
CASSSGDRTYEQYF	TGTGCCAGCAGTTCAGGAGACCGAACCTACGAGCAGTACTTC	many	TRBV28	TRBJ2-7	NA
CAISGDRGSPLHF	TGTGCCATCAGTGGCGACAGGGGATCTCCCCTCCACTTT	many	TRBV10-3	TRBJ1-6	TRBD1
CASSLRGYSYEQYF	TGTGCCAGCAGTTTACGCGGATACTCCTACGAGCAGTACTTC	many	TRBV6-2/TRBV6-3	TRBJ2-7	NA
CASSIYRGDTEAFF	TGTGCCAGTAGTATTTACAGGGGGGACACTGAAGCTTTCTTT	many	TRBV19	TRBJ1-1	TRBD1
CASSPRTGERDSPLHF	TGTGCCAGCAGTCCTAGGACAGGGGAACGAGATTCACCCCTCCACTTT	many	TRBV2	TRBJ1-6	TRBD1
CASSLIAGLNTEAFF	TGTGCCAGCAGTTTAATCGCAGGACTTAACACTGAAGCTTTCTTT	many	TRBV27	TRBJ1-1	NA
CASSFLTAGELFF	TGTGCCAGCAGCTTCCTAACGGCCGGGGAGCTGTTTTTT	many	TRBV7-2	TRBJ2-2	NA
CASSQAGGSGNTIYF	TGCGCCAGCAGTCAAGCGGGGGGCTCTGGAAACACCATATATTTT	many	TRBV5-1	TRBJ1-3	NA
CASSRDPSYGYEQYF	TGCGCCAGCAGCCGAGATCCGTCGTACGGGTACGAGCAGTACTTC	many	TRBV4-1	TRBJ2-7	NA
CASRRTGPPSPPFYEQYF	TGTGCCAGCAGAAGGACAGGGCCCCCTAGCCCCCCTTTCTACGAGCAGTACTTC	NA	TRBV6-2/TRBV6-3	TRBJ2-7	TRBD1
CASQKRQGARETQYF	TGTGCCAGCCAAAAGAGGCAGGGGGCTAGGGAGACCCAGTACTTC	many	TRBV6-5	TRBJ2-5	TRBD1
CAWADYSNQPQHF	TGTGCCTGGGCTGACTACAGCAATCAGCCCCAGCATTTT	many	TRBV30	TRBJ1-5	NA
CSAPRTGETQYF	TGCAGTGCGCCCAGGACGGGGGAGACCCAGTACTTC	NA	TRBV20-1	TRBJ2-5	NA
CASSLGGSWNEQYF	TGTGCCAGCAGTTTGGGGGGATCTTGGAACGAGCAGTACTTC	NA	TRBV28	TRBJ2-7	NA